Sequencing of this T cell receptor (beta chain) was carried out in a study of blood T cell repertoires in COVID-19. TCRdb keeps only in-frame clones here, not all; method: immunoSEQ multiplex PCR. The profile shows hundreds of thousands of clones, about 90% of them singletons. Trimming cost V 7 bases and J 5 bases, with 20 bases left between them. This CDR3 spans 16 amino acids. Per the germline V gene, CDR1 is MNHEY and CDR2 is SMNVEV (reference sequence). The V and J genes are TRBV27 and TRBJ1-4; D call uncertain. This sequence was found in a woman aged 45-65 years with acute COVID-19. Sequencing input: PBMCs or T cells enriched from blood (not recorded which). The CDR3 loop is CASKLLTAGSNEKLFF. Written as DNA, the CDR3 is TGTGCCAGCAAGCTCCTTACGGCAGGCTCAAATGAAAAACTGTTTTTT.